Listed here are 32 T cell receptor beta chains from one sample, sequenced in a study of blood T cell repertoires in COVID-19. Sequencing was performed with immunoSEQ multiplex PCR; in TCRdb, only in-frame clones are kept and a portion is missing. The sample contains 300,000 or so clones, about 90% of which appear only once. Sequencing was performed on PBMCs or T cells enriched from blood (not recorded which). Every receptor here comes from a woman in her twenties or thirties who had recovered from COVID-19.

The J gene is TRBJ1-1, the V gene TRBV30; D remains unclear. V was pared by 2 bases and J by 5 bases, with 3 bases between. Germline V gene lookup returns CDR1 GTSNPN and CDR2 SVGIG (reference sequence). This CDR3 is built from 10 residues. CDR3 amino acids: CAWSRTEAFF. The DNA of the CDR3 is TGTGCCTGGAGTCGGACTGAAGCTTTCTTT.

As DNA, the CDR3 is TGTGCCAGCAGCTTACCGGGGTCACCCCTCCACTTT. Translating it yields CASSLPGSPLHF. The V call is TRBV7-2, the J call TRBJ1-6; unclear D gene. This CDR3 region has 12 residues. CDR1 is SGHTA, CDR2 FQGNSA, per germline. V gave up 2 bases and J gave up 10 bases, with 6 bases separating them.

This chain uses TRBV6-5 with TRBJ1-2, with 7 bases lining up with TRBD1. The CDR3 has 15 amino acids. J was trimmed by 2 bases and V by 6 bases; bases with no gene match: 9. Germline V gene lookup returns CDR1 MNHEY and CDR2 SVGAGI. In DNA, the CDR3 is TGTGCCAGCAGGCCGATACGACAGGGAAACTATGGCTACACCTTC. It yields the protein CASRPIRQGNYGYTF.

The chain recombines TRBV6-5 with TRBJ2-3; TRBD2 matches 7 bases. Trimming took 6 bases from V and 5 from J; bases not matched to a gene: 8. The CDR3 runs 14 residues. Germline CDR1 MNHEY, CDR2 SVGAGI. The chain's CDR3 is CASSSGLDLDTQYF. CDR3 in DNA: TGTGCCAGCAGCTCCGGACTAGATTTAGATACGCAGTATTTT.

The CDR3 coding sequence is TGTGCCAGCAGTTTCCGGGGTTATAGCAATCAGCCCCAGCATTTT. It yields the protein CASSFRGYSNQPQHF. The chain links TRBV27 to TRBJ1-5; D is ambiguous. V shed 3 bases and J shed 0 bases, with 9 bases lying between them. Per the germline V gene, CDR1 is MNHEY and CDR2 is SMNVEV (reference sequence). The CDR3 consists of 15 residues.

This chain links TRBV12-5 with TRBJ2-5; the match to TRBD1 covers 8 bases. The CDR3 covers 18 residues. The ends lost 4 bases at V and 2 bases at J; junction bases unmatched: 15. Germline lookup yields CDR1 LGHNT and CDR2 FRNRAP. This CDR3 is CASGSPPRAGGPQETQYF. In nucleotides, the CDR3 is TGTGCTAGTGGTTCCCCACCTCGGGCAGGGGGCCCTCAAGAGACCCAGTACTTC.

The chain joins TRBV4-2 to TRBJ2-4; 9 positions match TRBD1. CDR1 is LGHNA, CDR2 YNFKEQ, per germline. V lost 0 bases, J lost 2 bases, and 5 bases stayed unmatched. This CDR3 contains 17 residues. The CDR3 coding sequence is TGTGCCAGCAGCCAAGAGGACAGGGGTGGGCCCAAAAACATTCAGTACTTC. This codes for CASSQEDRGGPKNIQYF.

The chain uses TRBV2 and TRBJ1-2; possible D gene TRBD1, 5 bases. The CDR3 has 16 amino acids. The V and J ends lost 0 bases and 1 base respectively, with 12 bases between them. Looked up from germline, CDR1 is SNHLY and CDR2 is FYNNEI. CDR3 protein: CASSEARGTLNYGYTF. In DNA form, the CDR3 reads TGTGCCAGCAGTGAAGCTAGAGGGACTCTTAACTATGGCTACACCTTC.

The rearrangement links TRBV19 to TRBJ1-5, with D possibly TRBD1 on 5 matching bases. Germline CDR1 and CDR2: LNHDA and SQIVND (reference sequence). Trimming removed 9 bases at V and 0 bases at J, with 12 bases between. The CDR3 has 14 residues. The CDR3: CASAPGVSNQPQHF. In DNA, the CDR3 is TGTGCCAGCGCGCCGGGGGTTAGCAATCAGCCCCAGCATTTT.

The V gene is TRBV27, the J gene TRBJ2-2, with TRBD1 matching 8 bases. Trimming cost V 4 bases and J 5 bases; bases outside gene matches: 9. This CDR3 contains 16 residues. Germline V gene data show CDR1 as MNHEY and CDR2 as SMNVEV (reference sequence). The CDR3 reads CASSSLTGVGTGELFF. The CDR3 DNA sequence: TGTGCCAGCAGTTCCCTGACAGGGGTTGGTACCGGGGAGCTGTTTTTT.

V usage is TRBV30 and J usage is TRBJ1-4; TRBD1 might be the D (6 bases). Germline CDR1 reads GTSNPN; CDR2 reads SVGIG (reference sequence). The ends were cut back, 0 bases at V and 7 bases at J, with 9 bases in the middle. CDR3 length equals 13 residues. CDR3 bases: TGTGCCTGGAGTGTACAGGGCGGTGAAAAACTGTTTTTT. It specifies CAWSVQGGEKLFF. Looking up the rest from reference TRBV30 and TRBJ1-4 gives the full variable domain: SQTIHQWPATLVQPVGSPLSLECTVEGTSNPNLYWYRQAAGRGLQLLFYSVGIGQISSEVPQNLSASRPQDRQFILSSKKLLLSDSGFYLCAWSVQGGEKLFFGSGTQLSVL.

The chain joins TRBV7-2 to TRBJ1-4; a weak D match, TRBD1 (5 bases). CDR3 length equals 14 residues. With 7 bases removed from V and 8 bases from J, the gap between germline ends came to 17 bases. Germline CDR1 is SGHTA and CDR2 is FQGNSA. CDR3 region: CASTLIPGVEKLFF. The CDR3 DNA follows: TGTGCCAGCACCCTGATACCGGGGGTCGAAAAACTGTTTTTT.

The genes are TRBV5-6 and TRBJ2-2; 9 positions agree with TRBD2. With 2 bases clipped from V and 6 bases from J, the junction kept 14 bases outside the gene matches. The germline gives CDR1 SGHDT, CDR2 YYEEEE. This CDR3 contains 18 residues. CDR3 protein: CASSFWGSGGRRSGELFF. CDR3 sequence (DNA): TGTGCCAGCAGCTTTTGGGGAAGCGGGGGGCGTCGTTCCGGGGAGCTGTTTTTT.

This chain uses TRBV7-9 with TRBJ2-7, with 8 nucleotides matching TRBD1. J was trimmed by 3 bases and V by 5 bases; bases with no gene match: 3. The CDR3 consists of 13 residues. Per the germline V gene, CDR1 is SEHNR and CDR2 is FQNEAQ (reference sequence). CDR3 nucleotide sequence: TGTGCCAGCAGCGGACAGGGTCGCTACGAGCAGTACTTC. It codes for CASSGQGRYEQYF.

The chain links TRBV4-1 to TRBJ2-7, with no clear D. The ends were cut back, 1 base at V and 6 bases at J, with 16 bases in the middle. Germline V CDR1 and CDR2: MGHRA, YSYEKL. The CDR3 contains 15 residues. The CDR3 region has the DNA TGCGCCAGCAGCCAAGCCGGTAGAGGCCTCGCCGAGCAGTACTTC. Its translation: CASSQAGRGLAEQYF.

The chain is built from TRBV28 and TRBJ2-5, with D perhaps matching TRBD2 (6 bases). Germline CDR1 MDHEN, CDR2 SYDVKM. V was cut by 5 bases and J by 1 base, with 8 bases left in between. The CDR3 has 13 residues. The DNA for the CDR3 is TGTGCCAGCAGTCCCGGGGGCCAAGAGACCCAGTACTTC. As protein: CASSPGGQETQYF.

This clone was seen only a few times. This sequence joins TRBV30 and TRBJ2-3; TRBD1 might be the D (6 bases). V lost 5 bases and J lost 4, with 16 bases in between. The CDR3 runs 14 residues. CDR1 GTSNPN and CDR2 SVGIG come from the germline V gene (reference sequence). The CDR3 region is CAWSGHRGADTQYF. In DNA, the CDR3 is TGTGCCTGGTCGGGACACCGGGGAGCAGATACGCAGTATTTT.

In its sample, this clone was seen once. The chain recombines TRBV30 with TRBJ1-6; D not resolved. Germline values: CDR1 GTSNPN, CDR2 SVGIG (reference sequence). The CDR3 runs to 13 residues. Trimming shortened V by 5 bases and J by 7 bases, and 12 bases separated the two germline ends. This CDR3 reads CAWGESRNSPLHF. The CDR3 region has the DNA TGTGCCTGGGGGGAATCTAGGAATTCACCCCTCCACTTT.

In nucleotides, the CDR3 is TGTGCCAGCAGCTTAACTCGGGAAGGCACTGAAGCTTTCTTT. Protein product: CASSLTREGTEAFF. The V and J genes are TRBV7-9 and TRBJ1-1; D uncertain. The germline V gene has CDR1 SEHNR and CDR2 FQNEAQ (reference sequence). The V and J ends lost 2 bases and 4 bases respectively, with 11 bases between them. The CDR3 is made up of 14 amino acids.

V gene TRBV13 combines with J gene TRBJ2-7; D is unresolved. Trimming cost V 5 bases and J 6 bases, with 17 bases left between them. CDR1 is PRHDT, CDR2 FYEKMQ, per germline (reference sequence). The CDR3 length is 14 residues. The CDR3 bases are TGTGCCAGCAGCCAAACAGCTGCGTTTGGCGAGCAGTACTTC. Translated: CASSQTAAFGEQYF.

V and J are TRBV29-1 and TRBJ2-2; D not resolved. CDR3 length equals 14 residues. V lost 5 bases and J 6 bases, leaving 16 bases between the germline ends. Germline lookup yields CDR1 SQVTM and CDR2 ANQGSEA. The CDR3 region is CSVPIGPHPGELFF. The DNA of the CDR3 is TGCAGCGTTCCCATTGGGCCCCACCCCGGGGAGCTGTTTTTT.

The chain carries TRBV19 and TRBJ2-3; the D gene is possibly TRBD2 (5 bases). Germline V gives CDR1 LNHDA, CDR2 SQIVND (reference sequence). Trimming stripped 6 bases from V and 0 bases from J, with 16 bases between. The CDR3 loop spans 16 amino acids. The CDR3 coding sequence is TGTGCCAGTAGGCTAACTTTAGCGTTTAGCACAGATACGCAGTATTTT. This gives the protein CASRLTLAFSTDTQYF.

V usage is TRBV5-1 and J usage is TRBJ2-7, with D perhaps TRBD2 (6 bases). The CDR3 sequence is 14 residues long. Trimming cost V 0 bases and J 4 bases, with 11 bases left between them. Germline V gene sequence: CDR1 SGHRS, CDR2 YFSETQ. The DNA for the CDR3 is TGCGCCAGCAGCTTGGCGGCAGGGAGGTACGAGCAGTACTTC. Translating gives CASSLAAGRYEQYF.

The chain combines TRBV11-1 with TRBJ1-1; TRBD1 agrees at 9 bases. The length of the CDR3 is 14 residues. V lost 6 bases and J lost 2; bases outside the gene matches: 4. CDR1 is SGHAT, CDR2 FQDESV, per germline (reference sequence). CDR3 sequence reads: CASSSGQGNTEAFF. Here the CDR3 DNA reads TGTGCCAGCAGTTCGGGACAGGGTAACACTGAAGCTTTCTTT.

The V and J genes are TRBV29-1 and TRBJ2-2; a weak D match, TRBD1 (6 bases). Trimming removed 1 base at V and 3 bases at J, with 9 bases between. This CDR3 has 14 residues. Germline values: CDR1 SQVTM, CDR2 ANQGSEA. The CDR3 loop reads CSVEGYRDTGELFF. Here the CDR3 DNA reads TGCAGCGTTGAAGGCTACAGGGACACCGGGGAGCTGTTTTTT.

The chain links TRBV2 to TRBJ2-7; D is possibly TRBD2 (6 bases). The CDR3 runs to 11 residues. Between the trimmed V and J ends, which lost 8 bases and 3 bases, there was a span of 8 bases. Germline loops: CDR1 SNHLY, CDR2 FYNNEI. CDR3 protein: CASGGNYEQYF. CDR3 coding DNA: TGTGCCAGCGGGGGGAACTACGAGCAGTACTTC.

The chain links TRBV10-1 to TRBJ1-1, with 7 nucleotides matching TRBD1. Unmatched junction bases numbered 5, after V lost 2 bases and J lost 5 bases. Germline V gene data show CDR1 as WNHNN and CDR2 as SYGVQD (reference sequence). The CDR3 sequence is 14 residues long. CDR3 in amino acids: CASSETARGTEAFF. CDR3 sequence (DNA): TGCGCCAGCAGTGAGACGGCCAGGGGGACTGAAGCTTTCTTT.

The V call is TRBV4-1, the J call TRBJ2-7; 7 bases match TRBD2. With 1 base clipped from V and 3 bases from J, the junction kept 6 bases outside the gene matches. Germline CDR1 MGHRA, CDR2 YSYEKL. The CDR3 spans 15 residues. CDR3 region: CASSQVPGGGYEQYF. The DNA for the CDR3 is TGCGCCAGCAGCCAAGTACCGGGGGGTGGCTACGAGCAGTACTTC.

The rearrangement links TRBV7-6 to TRBJ1-2; TRBD1 aligns across 10 bases. The CDR3 loop spans 16 amino acids. Germline V gene sequence: CDR1 SGHVS, CDR2 FNYEAQ. V lost 1 base and J lost 3; bases outside the gene matches: 5. CDR3 DNA: TGTGCCAGCAGCTTAGGGGGACAGGGGTTCGACTATGGCTACACCTTC. This codes for CASSLGGQGFDYGYTF.

For the CDR3, the DNA is TGTGCCAGCTCACCCCGGGGACATCCAAACTATGGCTACACCTTC. Amino acid sequence: CASSPRGHPNYGYTF. The chain joins TRBV18 to TRBJ1-2; TRBD1 might be the D (6 bases). The CDR3 runs to 15 residues. V was cut by 3 bases and J by 2 bases, with 13 bases left in between. Germline-derived CDR1 and CDR2 are KGHSH and LQKENI.

The chain couples TRBV18 to TRBJ2-5; tentative D call: TRBD1 (6 bases). There are 16 residues in the CDR3. The V end lost 2 bases, the J end lost 3 bases, and 16 bases lay between the germline ends. Germline V gives CDR1 KGHSH, CDR2 LQKENI. CDR3 in DNA: TGTGCCAGCTCACCAGACAGGCCCCCCAGGGAAGAGACCCAGTACTTC. Protein product: CASSPDRPPREETQYF.

The chain has TRBV19 and TRBJ1-3; 7 bases map to TRBD1. J lost 0 bases, V lost 4 bases, and 12 bases had no gene match. The CDR3 runs to 18 residues. The germline CDR1 and CDR2 sequences are LNHDA and SQIVND (reference sequence). DNA of the CDR3: TGTGCCAGTAGTACAACCCGGACAGGCCAGAGCTCTGGAAACACCATATATTTT. This translates into CASSTTRTGQSSGNTIYF.